What follows are 15 T cell receptor beta chains derived from one specimen sequenced in a study of T cell responses to AZD1222 COVID-19 vaccine. Libraries were prepared by immunoSEQ multiplex PCR; TCRdb keeps only in-frame clonotypes and omits some of them. The table shows about 130,000 clones, with 84% occurring only once. Here the sequenced sample was peripheral blood, taken on day 0 of AZD1222 vaccination. These TCRs come from an adult in good health.

The chain uses TRBV19 and TRBJ1-2; no definite D call. Trimming stripped 7 bases from V and 9 bases from J, with 18 bases between. This CDR3 has 13 amino acids. From germline, CDR1 is LNHDA and CDR2 SQIVND (reference sequence). The chain's CDR3 is CASIGDGVWSYTF. CDR3 sequence (DNA): TGTGCCAGTATTGGAGACGGTGTCTGGAGCTACACCTTC.

The chain employs TRBV30 and TRBJ2-2, with D perhaps matching TRBD2 (7 bases). The V and J ends lost 0 bases and 3 bases respectively, with 11 bases between them. The CDR3 covers 15 residues. Germline V gene data show CDR1 as GTSNPN and CDR2 as SVGIG (reference sequence). The CDR3 nucleotides are TGTGCCTGGAGTGTAGGGGGGGCAGACACCGGGGAGCTGTTTTTT. Its translation is CAWSVGGADTGELFF.

V gene TRBV29-1 combines with J gene TRBJ2-1, with TRBD1 matching over 8 bases. Trimming cost V 4 bases and J 6 bases; bases outside gene matches: 5. This CDR3 contains 13 residues. Per the germline V gene, CDR1 is SQVTM and CDR2 is ANQGSEA. The CDR3 sequence: CSVAQGAFNEQFF. The CDR3 nucleotides read TGCAGCGTTGCCCAGGGGGCCTTCAATGAGCAGTTCTTC.

V usage is TRBV19 and J usage is TRBJ2-2; the D call may be TRBD1 or TRBD2 (5 bases each). The V end was cut by 3 bases, the J end by 6 bases, with 26 bases between. There are 19 residues in the CDR3. Germline CDR1 LNHDA, CDR2 SQIVND (reference sequence). The CDR3: CASSIFFSVRDRDPGELFF. CDR3 DNA: TGTGCCAGTAGTATTTTTTTTTCGGTCCGGGACCGGGATCCCGGGGAGCTGTTTTTT.

The chain uses TRBV5-6 and TRBJ1-1, with D uncertain. With 1 base removed from V and 0 bases from J, the gap between germline ends came to 10 bases. Per germline, CDR1 SGHDT and CDR2 YYEEEE. This CDR3 spans 15 amino acids. As DNA, the CDR3 is TGTGCCAGCAGCTTGAAGTCGGGGTTGAACACTGAAGCTTTCTTT. Its protein is CASSLKSGLNTEAFF. The full variable domain, its missing parts supplied by reference TRBV5-6 and TRBJ1-1, is DAGVTQSPTHLIKTRGQQVTLRCSPKSGHDTVSWYQQALGQGPQFIFQYYEEEERQRGNFPDRFSGHQFPNYSSELNVNALLLGDSALYLCASSLKSGLNTEAFFGQGTRLTVV.

This clone showed up just once. This CDR3 is CATSIGGGKRLSGNTIYF. Written as DNA, the CDR3 is TGTGCCACCAGCATTGGGGGGGGGAAGAGACTCTCTGGAAACACCATATATTTT. V usage is TRBV15 and J usage is TRBJ1-3; the D gene is possibly TRBD1 (5 bases). V lost 4 bases and J lost 0, with 19 bases in between. This CDR3 is built from 18 residues. In germline, CDR1 is LNHNV, CDR2 YYDKDF (reference sequence).

The chain joins TRBV28 to TRBJ1-4; D might be TRBD1 (5 bases). The CDR3 consists of 16 residues. Deletions cut 7 bases from V and 7 bases from J, with 22 bases between. CDR1 MDHEN and CDR2 SYDVKM come from the germline V gene. DNA of the CDR3: TGTGCCAGCACCACGATGTCGGGGAGGGGCGGTGAAAAACTGTTTTTT. It yields the protein CASTTMSGRGGEKLFF.

This chain connects TRBV18 to TRBJ1-5, with TRBD1 as a possible D gene (6 bases). The CDR3 length is 15 residues. Trimming shortened V by 4 bases and J by 5 bases, and 15 bases separated the two germline ends. Germline assignment: CDR1 KGHSH and CDR2 LQKENI. CDR3 in amino acids: CASSLTGKIDQPQHF. The CDR3 bases are TGTGCCAGCTCACTTACAGGGAAGATAGATCAGCCCCAGCATTTT.

This chain uses TRBV2 with TRBJ1-1; possible D gene TRBD1, 5 bases. Germline assignment: CDR1 SNHLY and CDR2 FYNNEI. CDR3 size: 15 residues. With 6 bases removed from V and 2 bases from J, the gap between germline ends came to 16 bases. CDR3 DNA: TGTGCCAGCAGCTTTCAAGGGAGGGGAAACACTGAAGCTTTCTTT. Translating gives CASSFQGRGNTEAFF.

The chain combines TRBV19 with TRBJ1-2, with 7 bases that match TRBD1. The germline V gene encodes CDR1 LNHDA and CDR2 SQIVND (reference sequence). This CDR3 is built from 15 residues. The trim removed 4 bases at V and 4 bases at J, leaving 9 bases unmatched. The CDR3 DNA reads as TGTGCCAGTAGTAGGGACAGAACCGGCAGCTATGGCTACACCTTC. Its translation is CASSRDRTGSYGYTF.

This chain uses TRBV6-5 with TRBJ2-7; D is undetermined. This CDR3 has 15 amino acids. The germline CDR1 and CDR2 sequences are MNHEY and SVGAGI. Trimming left V 7 bases short and J 8 bases short, with 24 bases between. CDR3 sequence: CASIPRPNLTEKQYF. The CDR3 DNA is TGTGCCAGCATTCCCCGTCCTAACCTAACAGAGAAGCAGTACTTC.

J is TRBJ1-6 and V is TRBV27; 7 bases map to TRBD1. Germline CDR1 reads MNHEY; CDR2 reads SMNVEV (reference sequence). The V gene end was trimmed by 4 bases and the J gene end by 6 bases; junction bases not matched to a gene: 3. The CDR3 has 14 residues. The CDR3 sequence is CASSYRGTNSPLHF. DNA of the CDR3: TGTGCCAGCAGTTACAGGGGCACTAATTCACCCCTCCACTTT.

This rearrangement joins TRBV9 to TRBJ1-6; no clear D gene. Germline CDR1 SGDLS, CDR2 YYNGEE. CDR3 length equals 14 residues. V lost 4 bases, J lost 11 bases, and 16 bases lay in between. CDR3 loop: CASSSRGAPAPLHF. CDR3 bases: TGTGCCAGCAGCTCCCGGGGTGCCCCCGCACCCCTCCACTTT.

This clone was recorded once. This sequence joins TRBV7-6 and TRBJ1-6, with no clear D. The germline V gene has CDR1 SGHVS and CDR2 FNYEAQ. V was trimmed by 5 bases and J by 3 bases, leaving 8 bases between them. The CDR3 sequence is 14 residues long. The CDR3 nucleotides are TGTGCCAGCAGCCAGGACGGCTATAATTCACCCCTCCACTTT. This translates into CASSQDGYNSPLHF.

The chain links TRBV24-1 to TRBJ2-2; D gene uncertain. Trimming removed 9 bases at V and 1 base at J, with 5 bases between. Germline-derived CDR1 and CDR2 are KGHDR and SFDVKD. The CDR3 is 12 residues long. CDR3 coding DNA: TGTGCCACCGGACGGAACACCGGGGAGCTGTTTTTT. This encodes CATGRNTGELFF.